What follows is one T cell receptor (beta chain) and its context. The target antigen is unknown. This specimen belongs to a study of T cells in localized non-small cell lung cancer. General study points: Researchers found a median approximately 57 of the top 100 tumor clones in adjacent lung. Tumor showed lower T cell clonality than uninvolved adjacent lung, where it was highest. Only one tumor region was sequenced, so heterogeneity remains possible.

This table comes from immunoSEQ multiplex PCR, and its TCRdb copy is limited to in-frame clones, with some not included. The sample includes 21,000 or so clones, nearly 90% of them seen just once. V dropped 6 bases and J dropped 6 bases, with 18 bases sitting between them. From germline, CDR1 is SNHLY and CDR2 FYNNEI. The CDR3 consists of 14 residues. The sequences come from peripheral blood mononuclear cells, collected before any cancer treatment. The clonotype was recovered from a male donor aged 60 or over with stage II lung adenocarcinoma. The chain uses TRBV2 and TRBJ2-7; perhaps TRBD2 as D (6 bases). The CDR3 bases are TGTGCCAGCAGCGGAGGGTTAGGGGCGGCCGAGCAGTACTTC. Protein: CASSGGLGAAEQYF.